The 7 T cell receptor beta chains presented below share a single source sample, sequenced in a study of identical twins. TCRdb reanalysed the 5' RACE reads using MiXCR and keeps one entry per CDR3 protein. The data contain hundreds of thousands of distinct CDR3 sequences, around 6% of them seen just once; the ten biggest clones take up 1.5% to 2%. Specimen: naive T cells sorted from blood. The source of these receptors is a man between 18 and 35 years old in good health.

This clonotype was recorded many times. The CDR3 region has the DNA TGTGCCACCCAAAGGGGGCCGAACAATGAGCAGTTCTTC. Translated, it gives CATQRGPNNEQFF. V is TRBV24-1 and J is TRBJ2-1; TRBD1 agrees at 7 bases. Germline assignment: CDR1 KGHDR and CDR2 SFDVKD. J was trimmed by 5 bases and V by 9 bases; bases with no gene match: 6. This CDR3 is built from 13 residues.

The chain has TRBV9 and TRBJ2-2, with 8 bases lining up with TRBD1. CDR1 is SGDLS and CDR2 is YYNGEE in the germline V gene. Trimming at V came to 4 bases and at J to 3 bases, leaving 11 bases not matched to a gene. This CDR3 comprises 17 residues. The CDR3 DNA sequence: TGTGCCAGCAGCTTCCCCGCAACACAGGGGGACACCGGGGAGCTGTTTTTT. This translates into CASSFPATQGDTGELFF.

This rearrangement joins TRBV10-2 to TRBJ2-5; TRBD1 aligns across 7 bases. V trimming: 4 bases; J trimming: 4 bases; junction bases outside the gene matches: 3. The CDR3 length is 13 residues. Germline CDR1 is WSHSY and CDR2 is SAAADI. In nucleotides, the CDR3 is TGCGCCAGCAGTGGACAGGGATTAGAGACCCAGTACTTC. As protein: CASSGQGLETQYF.

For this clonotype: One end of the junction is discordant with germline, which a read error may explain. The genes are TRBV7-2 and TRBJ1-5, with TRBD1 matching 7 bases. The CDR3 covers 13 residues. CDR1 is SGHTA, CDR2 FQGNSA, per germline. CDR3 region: CDSTDRVGQPQHF. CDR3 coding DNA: TGTGACAGCACCGACAGGGTAGGGCAGCCCCAGCATTTT.

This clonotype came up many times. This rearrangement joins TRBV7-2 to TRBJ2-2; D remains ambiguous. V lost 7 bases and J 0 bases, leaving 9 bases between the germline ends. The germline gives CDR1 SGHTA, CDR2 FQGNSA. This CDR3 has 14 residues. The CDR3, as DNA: TGTGCCAGCAACCTCAACACGAACACCGGGGAGCTGTTTTTT. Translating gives CASNLNTNTGELFF. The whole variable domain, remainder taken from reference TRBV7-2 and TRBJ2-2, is GAGVSQSPSNKVTEKGKDVELRCDPISGHTALYWYRQSLGQGLEFLIYFQGNSAPDKSGLPSDRFSAERTGGSVSTLTIQRTQQEDSAVYLCASNLNTNTGELFFGEGSRLTVL.

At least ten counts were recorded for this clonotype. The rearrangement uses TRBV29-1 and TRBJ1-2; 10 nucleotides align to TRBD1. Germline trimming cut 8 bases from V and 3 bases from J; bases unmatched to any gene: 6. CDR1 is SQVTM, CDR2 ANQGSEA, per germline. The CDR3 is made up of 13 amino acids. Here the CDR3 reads CSTRTGGDYGYTF. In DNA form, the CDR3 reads TGCAGCACTCGGACAGGGGGGGACTATGGCTACACCTTC.

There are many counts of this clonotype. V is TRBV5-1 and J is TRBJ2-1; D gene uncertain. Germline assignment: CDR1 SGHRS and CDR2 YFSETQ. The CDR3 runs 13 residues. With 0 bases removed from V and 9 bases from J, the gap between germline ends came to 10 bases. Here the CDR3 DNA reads TGCGCCAGCAGCTTGGATTGGGGTAGTGAGCAGTTCTTC. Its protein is CASSLDWGSEQFF.